The 19 T cell receptor beta chains presented below share a single source sample, sequenced in a study of shared clonotypes between healthy human individuals. Here immunoSEQ multiplex PCR was the method, and the copy in TCRdb shows in-frame clones only, minus some. Of a few million clones listed, around 93% are singletons. Terminally differentiated effector memory CD45RA+ cells were left out of the naive CD8 fraction, which was CD45RO-negative and positively selected for CCR7. Material for sequencing was naive CD8+ T cells from PBMCs. Receptors were obtained from a man younger than 30 in good health. Some clones in this sample may be carry-over from other donors' samples.

Concerning this clone itself: The same CDR3 also results from other DNA sequences found in this sample. This sequence joins TRBV27 and TRBJ2-2, with 7 positions matching TRBD1. Germline V CDR1 and CDR2: MNHEY, SMNVEV (reference sequence). The CDR3 contains 13 residues. With 6 bases clipped from V and 7 bases from J, the junction kept 5 bases outside the gene matches. The CDR3 DNA reads TGTGCCAGCAGCTTAGGGGGCGGCGGGGAGCTGTTTTTT. Protein: CASSLGGGGELFF.

The chain joins TRBV19 to TRBJ2-1, with 13 bases that match TRBD2. The junction had 18 bases not matched to a gene; V was cut back by 6 bases and J by 7 bases. The CDR3 totals 19 residues. The germline CDR1 and CDR2 sequences are LNHDA and SQIVND (reference sequence). CDR3 residues: CASSPRGLAGPIPKNEQFF. The CDR3 DNA reads TGTGCCAGTAGCCCTAGGGGACTAGCGGGACCGATCCCCAAAAATGAGCAGTTCTTC.

J is TRBJ2-5 and V is TRBV7-9, with a weak D call TRBD2 (5 bases). Trimming removed 5 bases from V and 5 bases from J, with 15 bases in between. Germline CDR1 reads SEHNR; CDR2 reads FQNEAQ (reference sequence). The CDR3 has 14 residues. The CDR3 DNA follows: TGTGCCAGCAGCCCTATTCCCGGGATGGAGACCCAGTACTTC. Amino acids: CASSPIPGMETQYF.

This sequence joins TRBV7-3 and TRBJ2-1; TRBD2 might be the D (5 bases). The germline gives CDR1 SGHTA, CDR2 FQGTGA. The CDR3 totals 16 residues. The V gene lost 3 bases and the J gene lost 2 bases, with 14 bases spanning the gap. In DNA form, the CDR3 reads TGTGCCAGCAGCTTTGTTGCTGGTAGCGCCTACAATGAGCAGTTCTTC. This encodes CASSFVAGSAYNEQFF.

J is TRBJ2-3 and V is TRBV7-9; D is possibly TRBD1 (6 bases). The CDR3 runs 15 residues. Trimming pared 1 base from V and 4 bases from J, leaving 12 bases between. In germline, CDR1 is SEHNR, CDR2 FQNEAQ (reference sequence). The CDR3 DNA reads as TGTGCCAGCAGCTTAGGGCAGGGGACCCCAGATACGCAGTATTTT. This codes for CASSLGQGTPDTQYF.

The chain joins TRBV11-2 to TRBJ2-3; a possible D gene is TRBD1 (6 bases). V lost 5 bases and J 2 bases, leaving 14 bases between the germline ends. The length of the CDR3 is 15 residues. Per germline, CDR1 SGHAT and CDR2 FQNNGV. DNA for the CDR3: TGTGCCAGCAGCCTCGGGACACTTTCCACAGATACGCAGTATTTT. This gives the protein CASSLGTLSTDTQYF.

This clone was observed a single time. This rearrangement joins TRBV7-2 to TRBJ2-5; possibly TRBD1 for D (6 bases). The CDR3 consists of 15 residues. Trimming pared 5 bases from V and 4 bases from J, leaving 17 bases between. Germline V gene data show CDR1 as SGHTA and CDR2 as FQGNSA. The chain's CDR3 is CASSGSQGRRETQYF. As DNA, the CDR3 is TGTGCCAGCAGCGGGAGCCAGGGGCGCAGAGAGACCCAGTACTTC. Based on the CDR3 plus reference TRBV7-2 and TRBJ2-5, the full variable domain is GAGVSQSPSNKVTEKGKDVELRCDPISGHTALYWYRQSLGQGLEFLIYFQGNSAPDKSGLPSDRFSAERTGGSVSTLTIQRTQQEDSAVYLCASSGSQGRRETQYFGPGTRLLVL.

This clone was counted a single time. The J gene is TRBJ1-1, the V gene TRBV9, with 7 bases fitting TRBD1. From germline, CDR1 is SGDLS and CDR2 YYNGEE. CDR3 length: 14 amino acids. The trim removed 4 bases at V and 7 bases at J, leaving 10 bases unmatched. The DNA for the CDR3 is TGTGCCAGCAGCAAAACCGGGACAGACTATGAAGCTTTCTTT. Translated, it gives CASSKTGTDYEAFF.

The CDR3 sequence is CASTGLAGGPRDEQFF. The CDR3 nucleotides are TGTGCCAGCACGGGACTAGCGGGAGGGCCTAGGGATGAGCAGTTCTTC. The V and J genes are TRBV28 and TRBJ2-1; the match to TRBD2 covers 16 bases. Germline V gives CDR1 MDHEN, CDR2 SYDVKM. There are 16 residues in the CDR3. V was clipped by 7 bases and J by 8 bases; unmatched bases: 8.

V gene TRBV6-5 combines with J gene TRBJ2-7; D unresolved. The CDR3 totals 15 residues. The V gene lost 7 bases and the J gene lost 2 bases, with 18 bases spanning the gap. Germline-derived CDR1 and CDR2 are MNHEY and SVGAGI. The CDR3 here is CASNDGRTRAYEQYF. As DNA, the CDR3 is TGTGCCAGCAATGATGGACGGACCCGAGCCTACGAGCAGTACTTC.

The V call is TRBV27, the J call TRBJ2-1; D is unresolved. The CDR3 spans 14 residues. Deletions cut 3 bases from V and 6 bases from J, with 12 bases between. Per germline, CDR1 MNHEY and CDR2 SMNVEV (reference sequence). The CDR3 protein is CASSFVGSSNEQFF. CDR3 nucleotide sequence: TGTGCCAGCAGTTTCGTGGGGTCGAGCAATGAGCAGTTCTTC.

This chain connects TRBV19 to TRBJ2-1; D may be TRBD2 (7 bases). Germline CDR1 LNHDA, CDR2 SQIVND (reference sequence). The CDR3 covers 13 residues. The V gene lost 6 bases and the J gene lost 9 bases, with 15 bases spanning the gap. The CDR3 here is CASSLPGGVEQFF. CDR3 DNA sequence: TGTGCCAGTAGCCTCCCGGGGGGCGTTGAGCAGTTCTTC.

The chain employs TRBV7-3 and TRBJ2-3, with TRBD2 matching 8 bases. Germline lookup yields CDR1 SGHTA and CDR2 FQGTGA. CDR3 length: 16 amino acids. The V gene end was trimmed by 3 bases and the J gene end by 2 bases; junction bases not matched to a gene: 7. CDR3 sequence reads: CASSFNVAGITDTQYF. DNA for the CDR3: TGTGCCAGCAGCTTCAACGTAGCGGGGATCACAGATACGCAGTATTTT.

The V gene is TRBV28, the J gene TRBJ1-2, with D unclear. Germline-derived CDR1 and CDR2 are MDHEN and SYDVKM. V lost 5 bases and J lost 0, with 10 bases in between. This CDR3 is built from 14 residues. Here the CDR3 DNA reads TGTGCCAGCAGTGTATCGATAGCTAACTATGGCTACACCTTC. Protein sequence: CASSVSIANYGYTF.

V usage is TRBV6-1 and J usage is TRBJ1-2, with D possibly matching TRBD1 (6 bases). This CDR3 spans 15 amino acids. Per germline, CDR1 MNHNS and CDR2 SASEGT. V lost 0 bases, J lost 5 bases, and 13 bases lay in between. CDR3 sequence (DNA): TGTGCCAGCAGTGAAGCTTGGGGGCCGGGGTATGGCTACACCTTC. This gives the protein CASSEAWGPGYGYTF.

The chain couples TRBV2 to TRBJ1-2; tentative D call: TRBD1 (5 bases). V was cut by 4 bases and J by 2 bases, with 14 bases left in between. The CDR3 is made up of 15 amino acids. Germline CDR1 reads SNHLY; CDR2 reads FYNNEI. The CDR3 coding sequence is TGTGCCAGCAGTGCCCACGACAGACTAAACTATGGCTACACCTTC. It yields the protein CASSAHDRLNYGYTF.

The chain links TRBV5-6 to TRBJ2-7; D gene ambiguous. With 4 bases removed from V and 7 bases from J, the gap between germline ends came to 12 bases. Germline V CDR1 and CDR2: SGHDT, YYEEEE. The CDR3 totals 12 residues. CDR3 coding DNA: TGTGCCAGCAGCGGCTTCGGGTATGAGCAGTACTTC. Encoded protein: CASSGFGYEQYF. Full variable domain (rest looked up from reference TRBV5-6 and TRBJ2-7): DAGVTQSPTHLIKTRGQQVTLRCSPKSGHDTVSWYQQALGQGPQFIFQYYEEEERQRGNFPDRFSGHQFPNYSSELNVNALLLGDSALYLCASSGFGYEQYFGPGTRLTVT.

The V gene is TRBV7-9, the J gene TRBJ2-1, with D unclear. This CDR3 is 15 amino acids long. V lost 7 bases to trimming and J lost 0 bases, with 13 bases between them. The germline V gene has CDR1 SEHNR and CDR2 FQNEAQ (reference sequence). The CDR3 protein is CASTTAGSSYNEQFF. The DNA for the CDR3 is TGTGCCAGCACCACTGCTGGAAGCTCCTACAATGAGCAGTTCTTC.

V is TRBV5-1 and J is TRBJ2-7; a weak D match, TRBD2 (7 bases). V was cut by 4 bases and J by 5 bases, with 19 bases left in between. The CDR3 has 15 residues. The germline V gene encodes CDR1 SGHRS and CDR2 YFSETQ. The CDR3, as DNA: TGCGCCAGCAGCCTGGGGGGGCTCGCGGGGAACGAGCAGTACTTC. This sequence encodes CASSLGGLAGNEQYF.